A single count supports the clone carrying this T cell receptor beta chain. Its antigen is unidentified. The RNA input was about 0.5 to 1 ug, and it was reverse transcribed with random hexamers. Multiplex PCR with immunoSEQ amplified the TCR beta CDR3 across 54 Vbeta and 13 Jbeta. TCRdb reprocessed the immunoSEQ multiplex PCR reads with MiXCR, giving one entry per CDR3 protein. The sample lists a few hundred thousand distinct CDR3 sequences, 85% to 95% seen once, with 0.082% in the top ten. V was cut by 2 bases and J by 2 bases, with 8 bases left in between. Germline CDR1 and CDR2: SGHDT and YYEEEE. CDR3 length: 13 amino acids. This sample was included in a study of CD8 T cells in Susac syndrome. Broader study findings: Regarding the TCR sequencing and HLA analysis, the study admitted that a relatively small number of individuals were involved.

This chain connects TRBV5-6 to TRBJ2-7; no firm D call. The material sequenced was CD4+ T cells from PBMCs. The receptor comes from a human donor with multiple sclerosis. The DNA of the CDR3 is TGTGCCAGCAGCTTTCCACGGGCCTACGAGCAGTACTTC. Protein: CASSFPRAYEQYF.